This T cell receptor beta chain stems from a study of vaccination effects on CD4 cells after COVID-19. In the study overall: Everyone in the study got two shots of either the BNT162b2 or mRNA-1273 vaccine.

Profiled with immunoSEQ multiplex PCR; TCRdb holds only in-frame clones, not every one. The top ten hold approximately 33% of the sample, which has about 40,000 clones, just under 75% seen once. Viral peptide pool expansion of antigen-specific CD4+ T cells preceded sequencing in the ViraFEST assay. The authors isolated CD4+ T cells after around 9 days of culture. Convalescent patients had PCR-confirmed SARS-CoV-2 infection between March and December 2020. Two million PBMC were placed in each well, which was supplemented with 10 IU/ml IL-2 and 10 ug/ml peptides. Fresh IL-2-containing medium replaced half the medium on days 3 and 7. Points on this clone: Its antigen is as yet unknown.

The CDR3 is made up of 15 amino acids. CDR1 and CDR2 (germline): MNHEY, SVGAGI. The V gene end was trimmed by 0 bases and the J gene end by 3 bases; junction bases not matched to a gene: 3. This clonotype was sampled from a human donor who had a prior SARS-CoV-2 infection. The sample consisted of CD4+ T cells from PBMCs cultured with a peptide pool, taken before COVID-19 vaccination. V and J are TRBV6-5 and TRBJ2-7; 9 bases align to TRBD1. The CDR3 protein is CASSYSGQGYYEQYF. The CDR3 nucleotides read TGTGCCAGCAGTTACTCGGGACAGGGATACTACGAGCAGTACTTC.